The 4 T cell receptor beta chains reported below all come from one sample, sequenced in a study of lymphopenia after photon versus proton radiotherapy. Libraries were prepared by immunoSEQ multiplex PCR; TCRdb keeps only in-frame clonotypes and omits some of them. This sample carries about 62,000 clones, approximately 86% of them seen once, and the ten largest clones take 9.5% to 15%. The material sequenced was peripheral blood, taken from a patient treated with proton-based radiotherapy. Receptors originate from a man older than 75 with esophageal cancer.

The rearrangement joins TRBV9 to TRBJ1-2; 8 bases are a match to TRBD1. This CDR3 contains 14 residues. The germline gives CDR1 SGDLS, CDR2 YYNGEE. J was trimmed by 6 bases and V by 1 base; bases with no gene match: 5. The CDR3 spells CASSVPGQGHGYTF. CDR3 DNA sequence: TGTGCCAGCAGCGTACCTGGACAGGGTCATGGCTACACCTTC.

V usage is TRBV18 and J usage is TRBJ2-6; the D is unclear. V was pared by 3 bases and J by 0 bases, with 12 bases between. The V gene's germline CDR1 is KGHSH and CDR2 LQKENI. The CDR3 spans 17 residues. Here the CDR3 reads CASSPFGPDSGANVLTF. DNA of the CDR3: TGTGCCAGCTCACCTTTCGGACCAGACTCTGGGGCCAACGTCCTGACTTTC.

The V and J genes are TRBV19 and TRBJ2-3; D is unclear. The V end lost 8 bases, the J end lost 2 bases, and 23 bases lay between the germline ends. The CDR3 sequence is 17 residues long. The germline CDR1 and CDR2 sequences are LNHDA and SQIVND (reference sequence). The CDR3 here is CASSSTPGPQVTDTQYF. CDR3 in DNA: TGTGCCAGTTCGTCGACGCCAGGACCTCAGGTCACAGATACGCAGTATTTT.

The CDR3 region has the DNA TGTGCCAGCAGCTTAACACGGGATATGAACACTGAAGCTTTCTTT. Encoded protein: CASSLTRDMNTEAFF. The chain is built from TRBV7-8 and TRBJ1-1; the D is unclear. V was shortened by 2 bases and J by 0 bases, with 10 bases between the two germline ends. The CDR3 has 15 residues. Germline V CDR1 and CDR2: SGHVS, FQNEAQ.